The subject of this entry is one T cell receptor (beta chain). Time point denoted: persistent/refractory GD, antithyroid drugs over 5 years with positive TRAb. Isolated PBMC RNA provided the starting material for the TCR library. These data originate in a study of regulatory T cells in long-lasting Graves disease. With 6 bases clipped from V and 7 bases from J, the junction kept 15 bases outside the gene matches. Germline CDR1 MNHNS, CDR2 SASEGT. The CDR3 is 15 amino acids. Arm-PCR of CDR3 regions and iRepertoire HTBI primers were used to build TCR beta libraries. TCRdb called the multiplex PCR reads again in MiXCR, with one record for every CDR3 protein. The profile shows around 400,000 distinct CDR3 sequences, roughly a quarter of them singletons.

This sequence was found in a female donor with Graves disease. The sequences come from peripheral blood mononuclear cells (PBMCs), collected when the disease was refractory, from a patient treated with antithyroid drugs. The chain employs TRBV6-1 and TRBJ2-7; 7 bases map to TRBD1. This CDR3 reads CASSDRQGRQGEQYF. The CDR3 nucleotides are TGTGCCAGCAGCGACCGACAGGGAAGGCAAGGGGAGCAGTACTTC.